One and the same sample provided the 6 T cell receptor beta chains below, sequenced in a study of blood T cells in healthy people across ages. Combining a sample-barcoded 5' primer with a J-beta primer mix, a second PCR ran for about 7 to 11 cycles. Each CDR3 protein gets one entry after TCRdb re-called the 5' RACE reads with MiXCR. The table lists about 1,000,000 distinct CDR3 sequences, more than 40% of them singletons. Source material: blood. These receptors were taken from an older woman in good health.

Comments on this clonotype: This may be a read error, as it is one base from a much larger clone. This chain connects TRBV5-1 to TRBJ2-5; a weak D match, TRBD1 (6 bases). The tail of the sequence fits TRBJ2-7 better, so the J call may be wrong. This CDR3 region has 14 residues. CDR1 and CDR2 (germline): SGHRS, YFSETQ. CDR3 nucleotides: TGCGCCAGCAGCTTGCAGGGGACCTCCTGCGAGCAGTACTTC. It is translated as CASSLQGTSCEQYF.

The V gene is TRBV11-2, the J gene TRBJ2-3; 15 bases fit TRBD2. Germline CDR1 SGHAT, CDR2 FQNNGV. The V gene end was trimmed by 5 bases and the J gene end by 4 bases; junction bases not matched to a gene: 7. The CDR3 runs 17 residues. The CDR3 protein is CASSTGLAGGSSDTQYF. The CDR3 DNA reads TGTGCCAGCAGCACGGGACTAGCGGGAGGAAGTTCAGATACGCAGTATTTT.

Comment on this clonotype: It may be a read error: a sequence one base away is much more abundant. This chain joins TRBV7-2 and TRBJ1-1; TRBD1 matches at 8 bases. The CDR3 has 16 amino acids. Germline-derived CDR1 and CDR2 are SGHTA and FQGNSA. V gave up 9 bases and J gave up 6 bases; unmatched junction bases: 18. The CDR3 DNA reads as TGTGCCAGGAGCACTGGGGGCAGGGGGCGAGGGGCTGAAGCTTTCTTT. Its translation: CARSTGGRGRGAEAFF.

The chain couples TRBV7-2 to TRBJ1-6, with D possibly TRBD1 on 5 matching bases. The CDR3 loop spans 17 amino acids. Trimming took off 6 bases at V and 0 bases at J, with 15 bases between the two ends. CDR1 and CDR2 (germline): SGHTA, FQGNSA. The CDR3 DNA is TGTGCCAGCAGGCCAACATCGGGACGCTCCTATAATTCACCCCTCCACTTT. Translating it yields CASRPTSGRSYNSPLHF.

The chain recombines TRBV7-9 with TRBJ1-1, with 8 bases that match TRBD1. The CDR3 sequence is 14 residues long. The germline CDR1 and CDR2 sequences are SEHNR and FQNEAQ (reference sequence). The ends lost 3 bases at V and 11 bases at J; junction bases unmatched: 11. CDR3 residues: CASSFFQGAHEAFF. In DNA, the CDR3 is TGTGCCAGCAGCTTCTTCCAGGGGGCCCATGAGGCTTTCTTT.

This clonotype turned up a few times. The chain employs TRBV11-3 and TRBJ2-3; 8 bases agree with TRBD2. The CDR3 loop spans 21 amino acids. The germline V gene encodes CDR1 SGHNT and CDR2 YENEEA. The V gene end was trimmed by 1 base and the J gene end by 0 bases; junction bases not matched to a gene: 18. This chain's CDR3 is CASSLGAGLGLVRVSTDTQYF. CDR3 in DNA: TGTGCCAGCAGCTTAGGTGCGGGACTAGGGTTGGTCCGAGTGAGCACAGATACGCAGTATTTT.